These 10 T cell receptor beta chains originate from one sample sequenced in a study of blood T cell repertoires in COVID-19 (dated by TCRdb to 2018 to 2021). The library was produced with the immunoSEQ multiplex PCR assay. TCRdb obtained this table from immuneACCESS and retained in-frame rearrangements with V and J assigned. These tables miss some clones; where compared with another copy, unresolved V genes account for less than half of the shortfall, and the remainder is unexplained. In this sample the table shows about 130,000 clones, roughly 75% of which occur a single time. Together, the top ten hold roughly 5.6% of the sample. Sample: PBMCs or T cells enriched from blood (not recorded which). These receptors all come from a woman aged 45 to 65 who had recovered from COVID-19.

This clone was detected a few times. V is TRBV5-1 and J is TRBJ1-6, with a possible D match to TRBD1 (6 bases). CDR1 is SGHRS, CDR2 YFSETQ, per germline. V lost 1 base and J lost 7, with 9 bases in between. The CDR3 has 14 amino acids. The CDR3 region has the DNA TGCGCCAGCAGCTTGAACAGGGACAATTCACCCCTCCACTTT. Its protein product is CASSLNRDNSPLHF. The whole variable domain, filled in from reference TRBV5-1 and TRBJ1-6, reads KAGVTQTPRYLIKTRGQQVTLSCSPISGHRSVSWYQQTPGQGLQFLFEYFSETQRNKGNFPGRFSGRQFSNSRSEMNVSTLELGDSALYLCASSLNRDNSPLHFGNGTRLTVT.

As to this clone: Other DNA sequences in the sample encode the same CDR3. V and J are TRBV7-9 and TRBJ2-1; TRBD2 matches 8 bases. With 5 bases clipped from V and 4 bases from J, the junction kept 10 bases outside the gene matches. From germline, CDR1 is SEHNR and CDR2 FQNEAQ (reference sequence). The CDR3 contains 16 residues. The CDR3 DNA sequence: TGTGCCAGCAGCCTATCGTTAGCGGGGACATACAATGAGCAGTTCTTC. It codes for CASSLSLAGTYNEQFF.

V usage is TRBV19 and J usage is TRBJ2-7; D gene ambiguous. CDR1 is LNHDA, CDR2 SQIVND, per germline (reference sequence). This CDR3 contains 13 residues. Trimming left V 3 bases short and J 1 base short, with 7 bases between. This chain's CDR3 is CASSMWRSYEQYF. For the CDR3, the DNA is TGTGCCAGTAGTATGTGGCGGTCCTACGAGCAGTACTTC.

Here the CDR3 reads CASSLSLKDTQYF. CDR3 nucleotide sequence: TGTGCCAGCAGTTTATCCCTTAAAGATACGCAGTATTTT. The rearrangement joins TRBV28 to TRBJ2-3; D is unresolved. The germline gives CDR1 MDHEN, CDR2 SYDVKM. The V gene lost 1 base and the J gene lost 5 bases, with 7 bases spanning the gap. This CDR3 has 13 residues. The whole variable domain, filled in from reference TRBV28 and TRBJ2-3, reads DVKVTQSSRYLVKRTGEKVFLECVQDMDHENMFWYRQDPGLGLRLIYFSYDVKMKEKGDIPEGYSVSREKKERFSLILESASTNQTSMYLCASSLSLKDTQYFGPGTRLTVL.

This clone was recorded a few times. The genes are TRBV27 and TRBJ1-5; the match to TRBD1 covers 12 bases. The CDR3 has 16 amino acids. V lost 8 bases to trimming and J lost 4 bases; unmatched junction nucleotides: 9. Germline CDR1 is MNHEY and CDR2 is SMNVEV (reference sequence). DNA for the CDR3: TGTGCCAGCGGGGGGACAGGGGGCTATGGAAATCAGCCCCAGCATTTT. Translation: CASGGTGGYGNQPQHF.

The chain is built from TRBV3-1 (or the pseudogene TRBV3-2) and TRBJ1-2; perhaps TRBD1 as D (6 bases). Trimming stripped 8 bases from V and 3 bases from J, with 16 bases between. Germline V gene sequence: CDR1 LGHDT, CDR2 YNNKEL (reference sequence). The CDR3 has 14 residues. The CDR3 protein is CASYGWGQDYGYTF. The CDR3 nucleotides are TGTGCCAGCTATGGCTGGGGGCAGGACTATGGCTACACCTTC.

There are a few counts of this clone. V is TRBV25-1 and J is TRBJ1-2, with TRBD1 as a possible D gene (6 bases). CDR3 size: 13 residues. V lost 4 bases to trimming and J lost 4 bases, with 10 bases between them. Per germline, CDR1 MGHDK and CDR2 SYGVNS. In DNA, the CDR3 is TGTGCCAGCAGTGTCGAACAGGGCTATGGCTACACCTTC. Protein: CASSVEQGYGYTF.

As to this clone: This sample includes further DNA sequences coding for the same CDR3. The gene calls are TRBV6-4 and TRBJ2-2; possible D gene TRBD1, 6 bases. V shed 2 bases and J shed 5 bases, with 6 bases lying between them. Per the germline V gene, CDR1 is MRHNA and CDR2 is SNTAGT. The CDR3 is 13 residues long. CDR3 sequence reads: CASSDRGTGELFF. CDR3 nucleotide sequence: TGTGCCAGCAGTGACAGGGGGACCGGGGAGCTGTTTTTT.

The CDR3 coding sequence is TGTGCCAGCACCCGTAGCGGGGTTTTCTCCTACAATGAGCAGTTCTTC. Protein: CASTRSGVFSYNEQFF. V is TRBV28 and J is TRBJ2-1, with 8 bases identical to TRBD2. CDR1 and CDR2 (germline): MDHEN, SYDVKM. The CDR3 extends over 16 amino acids. The J segment lost 0 bases and the V segment lost 7 bases, leaving 8 bases of the junction unmatched.

The gene calls are TRBV10-3 and TRBJ2-5; 8 nucleotides align to TRBD1. V lost 2 bases to trimming and J lost 5 bases; unmatched junction nucleotides: 4. The CDR3 length is 14 residues. CDR1 and CDR2 (germline): ENHRY, SYGVKD. CDR3: CAISEETGVETQYF. The CDR3 nucleotides read TGTGCCATCAGTGAGGAGACAGGGGTGGAGACCCAGTACTTC.